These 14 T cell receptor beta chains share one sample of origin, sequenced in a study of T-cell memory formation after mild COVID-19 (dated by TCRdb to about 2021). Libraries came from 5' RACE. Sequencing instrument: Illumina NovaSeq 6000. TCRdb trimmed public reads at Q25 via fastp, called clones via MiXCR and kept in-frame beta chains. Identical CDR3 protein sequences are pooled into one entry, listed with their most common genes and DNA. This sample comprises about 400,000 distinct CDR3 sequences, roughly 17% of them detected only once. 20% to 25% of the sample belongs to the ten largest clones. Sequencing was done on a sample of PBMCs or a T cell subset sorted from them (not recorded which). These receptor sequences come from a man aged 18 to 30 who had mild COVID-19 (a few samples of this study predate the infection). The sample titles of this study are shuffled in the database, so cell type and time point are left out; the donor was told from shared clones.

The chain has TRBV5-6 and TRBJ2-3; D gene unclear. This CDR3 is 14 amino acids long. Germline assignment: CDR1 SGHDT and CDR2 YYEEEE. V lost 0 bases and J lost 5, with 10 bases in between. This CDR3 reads CASSLVGSGDTQYF. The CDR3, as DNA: TGTGCCAGCAGCTTGGTGGGCTCCGGAGATACGCAGTATTTT.

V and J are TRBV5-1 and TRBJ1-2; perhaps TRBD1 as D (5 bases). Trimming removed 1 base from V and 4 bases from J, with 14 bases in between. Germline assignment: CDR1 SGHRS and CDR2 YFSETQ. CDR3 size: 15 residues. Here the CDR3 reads CASSLSGDGAYGYTF. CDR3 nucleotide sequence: TGCGCCAGCAGCTTGAGCGGGGACGGGGCCTATGGCTACACCTTC.

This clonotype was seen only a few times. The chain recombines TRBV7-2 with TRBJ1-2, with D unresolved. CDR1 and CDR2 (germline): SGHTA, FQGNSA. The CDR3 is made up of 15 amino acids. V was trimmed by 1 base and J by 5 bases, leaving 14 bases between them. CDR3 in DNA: TGTGCCAGCAGCTTAGTCTCTATGGCGGAATATGGCTACACCTTC. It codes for CASSLVSMAEYGYTF.

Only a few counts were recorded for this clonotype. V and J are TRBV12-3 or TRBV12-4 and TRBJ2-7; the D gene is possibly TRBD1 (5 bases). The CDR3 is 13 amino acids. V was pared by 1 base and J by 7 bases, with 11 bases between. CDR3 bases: TGTGCCAGCAGTTTAGGGCCAGGGAATGAGCAGTACTTC. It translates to CASSLGPGNEQYF.

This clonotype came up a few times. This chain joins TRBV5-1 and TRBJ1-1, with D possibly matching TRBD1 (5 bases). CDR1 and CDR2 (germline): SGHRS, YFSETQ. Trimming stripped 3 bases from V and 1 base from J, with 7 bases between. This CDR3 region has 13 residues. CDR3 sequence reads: CASSWDGNTEAFF. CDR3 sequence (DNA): TGCGCCAGCAGCTGGGACGGGAACACTGAAGCTTTCTTT.

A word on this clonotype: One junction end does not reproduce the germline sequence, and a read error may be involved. The CDR3 DNA reads as TGTGCCAGCAGCGAGGGACAGGGGAATAATGGGCAGTTCTTC. Translating it yields CASSEGQGNNGQFF. The gene calls are TRBV9 and TRBJ2-1; 10 nucleotides match TRBD1. This CDR3 is 14 amino acids long. The germline gives CDR1 SGDLS, CDR2 YYNGEE.

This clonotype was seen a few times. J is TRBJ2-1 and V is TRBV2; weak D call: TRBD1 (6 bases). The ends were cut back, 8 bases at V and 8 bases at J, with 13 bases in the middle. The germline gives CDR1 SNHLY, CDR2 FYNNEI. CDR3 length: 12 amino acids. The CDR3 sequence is CASLMGAYEQFF. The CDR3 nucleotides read TGTGCCAGCTTGATGGGGGCCTATGAGCAGTTCTTC.

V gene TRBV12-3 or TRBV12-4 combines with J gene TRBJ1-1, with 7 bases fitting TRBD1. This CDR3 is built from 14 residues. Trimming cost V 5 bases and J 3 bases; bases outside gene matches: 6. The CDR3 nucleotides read TGTGCCAGCAGTGTGACAGGGTCGTACACTGAAGCTTTCTTT. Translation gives CASSVTGSYTEAFF.

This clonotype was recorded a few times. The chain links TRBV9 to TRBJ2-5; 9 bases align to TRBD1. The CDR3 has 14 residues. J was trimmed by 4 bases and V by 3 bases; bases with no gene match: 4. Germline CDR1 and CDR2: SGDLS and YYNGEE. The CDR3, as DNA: TGTGCCAGCAGCGGGGGACAGGGTGGAGAGACCCAGTACTTC. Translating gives CASSGGQGGETQYF.

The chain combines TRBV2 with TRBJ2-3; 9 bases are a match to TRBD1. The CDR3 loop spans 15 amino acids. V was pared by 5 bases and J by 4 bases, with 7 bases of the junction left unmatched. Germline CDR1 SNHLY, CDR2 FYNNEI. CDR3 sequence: CASSLQGAQADTQYF. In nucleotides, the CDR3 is TGTGCCAGCAGTCTACAGGGGGCGCAGGCAGATACGCAGTATTTT.

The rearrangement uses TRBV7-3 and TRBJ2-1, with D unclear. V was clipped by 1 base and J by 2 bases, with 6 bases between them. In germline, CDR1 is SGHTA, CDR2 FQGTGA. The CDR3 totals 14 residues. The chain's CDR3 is CASSLMATYNEQFF. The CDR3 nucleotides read TGTGCCAGCAGCTTAATGGCCACCTACAATGAGCAGTTCTTC. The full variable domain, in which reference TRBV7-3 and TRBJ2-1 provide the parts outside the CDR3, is GAGVSQTPSNKVTEKGKYVELRCDPISGHTALYWYRQSLGQGPEFLIYFQGTGAADDSGLPNDRFFAVRPEGSVSTLKIQRTERGDSAVYLCASSLMATYNEQFFGPGTRLTVL.

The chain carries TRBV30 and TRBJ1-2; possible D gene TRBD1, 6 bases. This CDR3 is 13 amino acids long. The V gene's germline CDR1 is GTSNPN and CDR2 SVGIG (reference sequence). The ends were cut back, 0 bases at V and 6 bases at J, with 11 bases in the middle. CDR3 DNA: TGTGCCTGGAGTGTAAGGGGGGCAAATGGCTACACCTTC. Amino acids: CAWSVRGANGYTF.

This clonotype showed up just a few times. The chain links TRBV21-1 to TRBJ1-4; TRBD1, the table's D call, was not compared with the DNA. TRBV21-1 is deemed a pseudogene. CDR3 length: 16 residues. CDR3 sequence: CASSTSPAGGGEKLFF. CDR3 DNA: TGTGCCAGCAGCACCAGTCCGGCAGGGGGAGGTGAAAAACTGTTTTTT.

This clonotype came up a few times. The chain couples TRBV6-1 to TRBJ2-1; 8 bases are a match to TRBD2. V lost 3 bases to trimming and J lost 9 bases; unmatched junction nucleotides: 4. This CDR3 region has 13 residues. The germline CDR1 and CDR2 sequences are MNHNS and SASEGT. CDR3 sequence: CASSDVAGSEQFF. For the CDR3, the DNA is TGTGCCAGCAGTGATGTAGCGGGGAGTGAGCAGTTCTTC.